Described below is a single T cell receptor (beta chain) sequence and its context. The data are from a study of blood T cell repertoires in COVID-19. V lost 4 bases and J lost 7, with 16 bases in between. Germline CDR1 reads MDHEN; CDR2 reads SYDVKM. CDR3 size: 14 residues. Profiling relied on immunoSEQ multiplex PCR, and the TCRdb table lists in-frame clones only, not all of them. This sample has around 270,000 clones, with around 84% found just once. The chain has TRBV28 and TRBJ1-2; D is unresolved. Sequencing input: peripheral blood. This clonotype originated in a woman aged 40 to 50 who had recovered from COVID-19. The CDR3 protein is CASSYAGSRLGYTF. The CDR3 DNA sequence: TGTGCCAGCAGTTACGCCGGGAGCCGGCTTGGCTACACCTTC.